This T cell receptor (beta chain) was retrieved from a study of siplizumab effects on memory and regulatory T cells. Study-wide points: For mappable alloreactive CD4+ clones, the mean Treg-derived fraction was around 64% with siplizumab and under 35% in controls.

The table came from immunoSEQ multiplex PCR; TCRdb's copy has only in-frame clones and leaves some out. The sample carries more than 85,000 clones, 85% to 95% recorded once. About this clone: The antigen remains undetermined.

The clonotype was recovered from a human donor in good health. Sequences were obtained from CD4+ T cells sorted from blood.

Written as DNA, the CDR3 is TGTGCCAGCAGTTACTCGCAGGTCATGAACACTGAAGCTTTCTTT. Protein product: CASSYSQVMNTEAFF. The chain combines TRBV6-5 with TRBJ1-1; no clear D. Germline CDR1 MNHEY, CDR2 SVGAGI. This CDR3 contains 15 residues. V lost 0 bases, J lost 0 bases, and 8 bases lay in between.